This T cell receptor (beta chain) was sequenced for a study of T-cell memory formation after mild COVID-19 (dated by TCRdb to 2020 to 2023). In the study overall: TCR sequence clusters from the two donors were found to be largely donor specific. T-cell clones expanding and contracting after mild COVID-19 in a couple of donors were tracked by longitudinal TCRalpha and TCRbeta repertoire sequencing. The cohort comprised two young, previously healthy adult volunteers, one female and one male.

As regards this clonotype: No antigen is known for it. Nothing much larger sits one base from this clone, and base qualities are not available.

Data came from an Illumina NovaSeq 6000. TCRalpha and TCRbeta cDNA libraries were built by 5'RACE with constant-segment primers, adding sample barcodes and unique molecular identifiers. RNA was extracted from every sample with Trizol reagent. The libraries were amplified in two PCR steps, and the second step added a second sample barcode and Illumina TruSeq adapters. Sequencing of libraries was performed on an Illumina NovaSeq with 2 x 150 bp paired-end reads. The study's own analysis went as follows. Demultiplexing of reads and collapsing into UMI-guided consensus sequences were performed with migec v1.2.7. Using mixcr v2.1.11, UMI consensuses were aligned to TRA and TRB V and J templates and then assembled into clonotypes. A clonotype was counted as expanded or contracted only if both edgeR and NoisET called the change significant, with noise models trained on biological replicates. For edgeR calls, the thresholds were a false discovery rate-adjusted p below 0.01 and a log2 fold-change of 1. As an exploratory analysis of dynamics, max-normalized trajectories of the 1000 most abundant clonotypes were examined with PCA combined with hierarchical clustering. Separately sequenced CD4+ and CD8+ repertoires were used to assign a CD4 or CD8 phenotype to each responding clone. TCRdb applied fastp at Q25 and MiXCR to the public reads, then kept only in-frame beta chains. CDR3 protein duplicates are merged, each entry listing the most common genes and DNA. It is TCRdb's table, rather than the study itself, that gives the V and J calls and clone size. This sample lists roughly 130,000 distinct CDR3 sequences; about 6% were detected once. The ten largest clones capture approximately 2.1% of the sample.

In the germline V gene (reference sequence), CDR1 corresponds to GTSNPN and CDR2 to SVGIG. V trim: 1 base; J trim: 11 bases; unmatched bases: 5. The CDR3 numbers 11 residues from cysteine through phenylalanine. Only the CDR3 part of the read is kept: 33 bases, read in frame from the first base. Ficoll-Paque density gradient centrifugation was used to isolate PBMCs. Points the paper makes about the study in general: The study covered only a couple of mild cases, and larger cohorts including severe cases with pre-infection samples were considered necessary. The second-wave clones that peaked on day 37 were not confirmed to be SARS-CoV-2 specific. Contracting CD4+ clones were located mainly in the CM and EM memory subsets, whereas CD8+ clones were found to be enriched in EMRA. From day 15 to 85, contracting clones showed balanced CD4/CD8 phenotypes, whereas a second wave of clones that expanded from day 15 to 37 leaned towards CD4+. Some responding clones were found in pre-infection memory, which suggests that pre-existing cross-reactive memory T cells took part in the SARS-CoV-2 response.

This clonotype was sampled from an adult woman who had mild COVID-19 (a few samples of this study predate the infection). The sample titles of this study are shuffled in the database, so cell type and time point are left out; the donor was told from shared clones. Material for sequencing was PBMCs or a T cell subset sorted from them (not recorded which). This chain is built from TRBV30 and TRBJ2-7; the central 7 bases match TRBD1. In nucleotides, the sequence is TGTGCCTGGAGTGAAGGGACAGAGAAGTACTTC. This is translated as CAWSEGTEKYF.